The present T cell receptor (beta chain) was sequenced within a study of a mutant IDH1 vaccine in newly diagnosed glioma. Overall study: Patients got radiotherapy, temozolomide, or both beforehand, and most got both.

Clones were sequenced by immunoSEQ multiplex PCR, and TCRdb holds only the in-frame ones, with some missing. The sample lists around 46,000 clones; roughly 78% were seen once. There are a few counts of this clone. The target antigen is unknown. With V trimmed by 7 bases and J by 9 bases, 6 bases remained unmatched. CDR1 LNHDA and CDR2 SQIVND come from the germline V gene (reference sequence). The CDR3 is made up of 12 amino acids. The time point was: week 5, during vaccination. Vaccine doses each comprised 300 ug of mutant IDH1 20-mer peptide, with topical imiquimod. Sequencing was performed on PBMCs, taken from a glioma patient whose treatment included an IDH1 peptide vaccine. The chain combines TRBV19 with TRBJ1-5, with 7 bases fitting TRBD1. The clonotype originates from a man aged 50-60 years with glioma. CDR3 coding DNA: TGTGCCAGTACCATAGGGGGCAGGCCCCAGCATTTT. Its translation: CASTIGGRPQHF. The full variable domain, its missing parts supplied by reference TRBV19 and TRBJ1-5, is DGGITQSPKYLFRKEGQNVTLSCEQNLNHDAMYWYRQDPGQGLRLIYYSQIVNDFQKGDIAEGYSVSREKKESFPLTVTSAQKNPTAFYLCASTIGGRPQHFGDGTRLSIL.